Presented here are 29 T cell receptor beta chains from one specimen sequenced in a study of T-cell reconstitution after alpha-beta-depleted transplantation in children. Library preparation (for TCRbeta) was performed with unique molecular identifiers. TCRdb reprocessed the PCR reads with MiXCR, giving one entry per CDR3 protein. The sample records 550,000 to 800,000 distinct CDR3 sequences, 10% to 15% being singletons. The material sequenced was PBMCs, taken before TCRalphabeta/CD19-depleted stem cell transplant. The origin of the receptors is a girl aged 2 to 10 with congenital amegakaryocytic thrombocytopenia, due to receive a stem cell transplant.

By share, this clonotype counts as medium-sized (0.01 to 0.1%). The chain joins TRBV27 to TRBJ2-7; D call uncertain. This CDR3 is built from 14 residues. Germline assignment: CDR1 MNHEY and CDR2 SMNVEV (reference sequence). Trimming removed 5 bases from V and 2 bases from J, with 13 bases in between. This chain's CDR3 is CASSLTTAAYEQYF. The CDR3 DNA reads TGTGCCAGCAGTCTAACAACAGCCGCCTACGAGCAGTACTTC.

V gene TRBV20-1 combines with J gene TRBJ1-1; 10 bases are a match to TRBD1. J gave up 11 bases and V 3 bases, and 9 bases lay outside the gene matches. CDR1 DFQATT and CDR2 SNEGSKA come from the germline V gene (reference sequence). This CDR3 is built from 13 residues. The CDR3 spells CSARHGQGGRAFF. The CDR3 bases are TGCAGTGCTAGGCACGGACAGGGGGGCAGGGCTTTCTTT.

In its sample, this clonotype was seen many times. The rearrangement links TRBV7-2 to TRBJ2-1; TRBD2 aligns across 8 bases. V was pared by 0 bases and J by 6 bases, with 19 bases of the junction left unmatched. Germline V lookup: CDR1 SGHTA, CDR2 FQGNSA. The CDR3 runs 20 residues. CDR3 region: CASSLAPQTLSGKEGNEQFF. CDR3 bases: TGTGCCAGCAGCTTAGCTCCTCAAACCCTTAGCGGGAAGGAAGGCAATGAGCAGTTCTTC.

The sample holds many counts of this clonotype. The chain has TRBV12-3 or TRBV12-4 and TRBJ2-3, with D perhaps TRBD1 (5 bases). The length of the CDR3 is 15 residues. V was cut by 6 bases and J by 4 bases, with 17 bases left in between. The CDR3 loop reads CASSQGRVQADTQYF. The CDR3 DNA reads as TGTGCCAGCAGCCAAGGCCGAGTACAGGCAGATACGCAGTATTTT.

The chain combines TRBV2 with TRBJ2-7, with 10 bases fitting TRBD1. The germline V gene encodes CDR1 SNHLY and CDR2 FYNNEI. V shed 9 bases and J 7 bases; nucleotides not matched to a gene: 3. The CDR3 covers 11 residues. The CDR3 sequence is CARGQGSEQYF. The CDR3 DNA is TGTGCCAGGGGACAGGGGAGTGAGCAGTACTTC.

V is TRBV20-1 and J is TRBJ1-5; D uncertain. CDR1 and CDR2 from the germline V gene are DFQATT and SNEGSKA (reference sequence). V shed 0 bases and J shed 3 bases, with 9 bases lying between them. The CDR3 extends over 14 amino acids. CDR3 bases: TGCAGTGCTAGAGATGGCCAGTACAATCAGCCCCAGCATTTT. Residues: CSARDGQYNQPQHF.

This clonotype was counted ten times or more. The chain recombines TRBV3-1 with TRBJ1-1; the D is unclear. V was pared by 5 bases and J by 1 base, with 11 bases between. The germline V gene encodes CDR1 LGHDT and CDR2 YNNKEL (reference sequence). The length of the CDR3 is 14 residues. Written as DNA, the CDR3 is TGTGCCAGCAGCACCCAGGCCGGGAACACTGAAGCTTTCTTT. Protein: CASSTQAGNTEAFF. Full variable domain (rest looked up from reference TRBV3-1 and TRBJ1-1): DTAVSQTPKYLVTQMGNDKSIKCEQNLGHDTMYWYKQDSKKFLKIMFSYNNKELIINETVPNRFSPKSPDKAHLNLHINSLELGDSAVYFCASSTQAGNTEAFFGQGTRLTVV.

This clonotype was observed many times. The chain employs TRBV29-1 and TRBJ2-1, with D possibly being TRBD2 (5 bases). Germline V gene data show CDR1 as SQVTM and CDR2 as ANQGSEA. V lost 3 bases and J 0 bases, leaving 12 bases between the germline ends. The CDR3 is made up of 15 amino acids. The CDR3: CSVEGSEGSYNEQFF. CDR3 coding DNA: TGCAGCGTTGAGGGTAGCGAAGGCTCCTACAATGAGCAGTTCTTC.

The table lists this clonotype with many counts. CDR3 in DNA: TGCGCCAGCAGCCAAGATGGGAGGTACCAGGGGGGCAATGAGCAGTTCTTC. Translated, it gives CASSQDGRYQGGNEQFF. This chain links TRBV4-1 with TRBJ2-1; D may be TRBD1 (7 bases). The CDR3 has 17 amino acids. Germline lookup yields CDR1 MGHRA and CDR2 YSYEKL. V gave up 0 bases and J gave up 6 bases, with 18 bases separating them.

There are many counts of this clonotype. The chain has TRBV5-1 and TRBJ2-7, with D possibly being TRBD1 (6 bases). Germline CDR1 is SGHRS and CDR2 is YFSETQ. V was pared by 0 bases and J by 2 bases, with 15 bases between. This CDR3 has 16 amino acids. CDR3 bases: TGCGCCAGCAGCTTGGATTGGGGGCGGAGAGCCTACGAGCAGTACTTC. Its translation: CASSLDWGRRAYEQYF.

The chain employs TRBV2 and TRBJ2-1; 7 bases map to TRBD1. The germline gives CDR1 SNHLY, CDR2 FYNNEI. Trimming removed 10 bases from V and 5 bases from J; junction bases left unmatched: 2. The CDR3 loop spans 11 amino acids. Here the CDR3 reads CATQGNNEQFF. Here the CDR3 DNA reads TGTGCCACACAGGGGAACAATGAGCAGTTCTTC.

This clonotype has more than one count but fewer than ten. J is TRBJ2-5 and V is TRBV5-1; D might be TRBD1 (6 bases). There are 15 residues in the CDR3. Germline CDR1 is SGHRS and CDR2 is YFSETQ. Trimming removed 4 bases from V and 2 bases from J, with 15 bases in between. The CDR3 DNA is TGCGCCAGCAGCATACCCTCCGGGACACAAGAGACCCAGTACTTC. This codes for CASSIPSGTQETQYF.

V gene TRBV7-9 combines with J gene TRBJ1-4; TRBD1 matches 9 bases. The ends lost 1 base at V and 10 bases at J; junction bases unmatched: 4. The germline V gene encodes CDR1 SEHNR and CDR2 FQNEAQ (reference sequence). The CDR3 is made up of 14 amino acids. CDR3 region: CASSLEQGAVKLFF. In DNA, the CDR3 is TGTGCCAGCAGCTTAGAACAGGGGGCAGTAAAACTGTTTTTT.

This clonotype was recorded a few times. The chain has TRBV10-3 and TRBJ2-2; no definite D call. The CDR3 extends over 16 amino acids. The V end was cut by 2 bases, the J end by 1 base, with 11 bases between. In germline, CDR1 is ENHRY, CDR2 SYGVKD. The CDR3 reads CAISEVVSQNTGELFF. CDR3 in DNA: TGTGCCATCAGTGAGGTTGTTAGCCAGAACACCGGGGAGCTGTTTTTT.

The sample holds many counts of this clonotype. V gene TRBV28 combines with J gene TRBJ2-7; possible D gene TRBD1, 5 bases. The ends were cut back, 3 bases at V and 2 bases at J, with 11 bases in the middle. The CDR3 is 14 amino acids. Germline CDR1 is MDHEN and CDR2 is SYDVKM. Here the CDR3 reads CASSFARVTYEQYF. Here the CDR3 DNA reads TGTGCCAGCAGTTTCGCCAGGGTCACCTACGAGCAGTACTTC.

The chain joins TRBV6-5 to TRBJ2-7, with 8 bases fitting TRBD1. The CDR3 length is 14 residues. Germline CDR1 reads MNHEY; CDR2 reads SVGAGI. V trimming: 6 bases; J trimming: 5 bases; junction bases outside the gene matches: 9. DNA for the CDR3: TGTGCCAGCAGATACGGCCAGGGGGCCGACGAGCAGTACTTC. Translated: CASRYGQGADEQYF.

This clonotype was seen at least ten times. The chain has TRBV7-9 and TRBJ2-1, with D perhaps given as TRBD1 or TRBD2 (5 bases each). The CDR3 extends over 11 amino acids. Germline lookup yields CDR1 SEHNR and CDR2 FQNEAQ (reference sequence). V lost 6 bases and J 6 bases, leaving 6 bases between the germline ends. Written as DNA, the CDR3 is TGTGCCAGCAGGAGGGGCAATGAGCAGTTCTTC. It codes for CASRRGNEQFF.

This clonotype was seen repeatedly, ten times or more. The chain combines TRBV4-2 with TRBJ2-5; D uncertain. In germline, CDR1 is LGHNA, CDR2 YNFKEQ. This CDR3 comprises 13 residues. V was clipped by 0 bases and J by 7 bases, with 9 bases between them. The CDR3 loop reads CASSQEPSGTQYF. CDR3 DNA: TGTGCCAGCAGCCAAGAACCCTCGGGGACCCAGTACTTC.

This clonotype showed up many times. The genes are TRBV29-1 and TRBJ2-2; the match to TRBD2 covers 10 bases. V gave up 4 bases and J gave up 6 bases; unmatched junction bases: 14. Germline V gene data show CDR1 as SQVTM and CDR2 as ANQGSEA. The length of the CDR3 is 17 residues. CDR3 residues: CSVGRRLAGESAGELFF. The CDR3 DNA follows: TGCAGCGTTGGTCGTAGGCTAGCGGGAGAATCCGCCGGGGAGCTGTTTTTT.

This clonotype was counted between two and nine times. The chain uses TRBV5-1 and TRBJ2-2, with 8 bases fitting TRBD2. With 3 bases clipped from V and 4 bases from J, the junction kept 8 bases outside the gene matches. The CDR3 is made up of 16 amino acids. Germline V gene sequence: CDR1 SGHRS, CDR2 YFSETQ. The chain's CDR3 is CASSSTSGHLTGELFF. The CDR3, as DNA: TGCGCCAGCAGCTCCACTAGCGGCCATCTCACCGGGGAGCTGTTTTTT.

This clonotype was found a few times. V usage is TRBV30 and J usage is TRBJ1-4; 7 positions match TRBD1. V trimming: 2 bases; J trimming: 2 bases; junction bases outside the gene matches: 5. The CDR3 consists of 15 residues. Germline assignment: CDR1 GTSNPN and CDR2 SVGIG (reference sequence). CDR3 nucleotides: TGTGCCTGGAGTCCGACAGGGACGACTAATGAAAAACTGTTTTTT. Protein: CAWSPTGTTNEKLFF. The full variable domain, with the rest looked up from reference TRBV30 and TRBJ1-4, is SQTIHQWPATLVQPVGSPLSLECTVEGTSNPNLYWYRQAAGRGLQLLFYSVGIGQISSEVPQNLSASRPQDRQFILSSKKLLLSDSGFYLCAWSPTGTTNEKLFFGSGTQLSVL.

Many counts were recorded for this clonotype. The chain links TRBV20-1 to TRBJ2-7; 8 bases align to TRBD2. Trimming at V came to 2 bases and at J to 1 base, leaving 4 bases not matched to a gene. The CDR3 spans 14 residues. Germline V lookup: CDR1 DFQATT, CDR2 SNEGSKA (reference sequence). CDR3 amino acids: CSARTRLASYEQYF. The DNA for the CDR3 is TGCAGTGCTAGAACCCGACTAGCGTCCTACGAGCAGTACTTC.

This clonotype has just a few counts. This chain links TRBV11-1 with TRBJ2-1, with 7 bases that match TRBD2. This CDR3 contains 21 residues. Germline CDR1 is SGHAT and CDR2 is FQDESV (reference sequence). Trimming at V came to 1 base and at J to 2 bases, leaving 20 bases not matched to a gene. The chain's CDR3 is CASSLEVERDPALFAYNEQFF. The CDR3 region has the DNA TGTGCCAGCAGCTTAGAGGTCGAGCGGGACCCCGCCCTATTCGCCTACAATGAGCAGTTCTTC.

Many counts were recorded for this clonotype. The CDR3 sequence is CSVDVYPTEAFF. CDR3 nucleotides: TGCAGCGTTGACGTCTACCCAACTGAAGCTTTCTTT. The chain couples TRBV29-1 to TRBJ1-1; the D is unclear. The CDR3 runs to 12 residues. Germline assignment: CDR1 SQVTM and CDR2 ANQGSEA. Trimming stripped 3 bases from V and 5 bases from J, with 10 bases between.

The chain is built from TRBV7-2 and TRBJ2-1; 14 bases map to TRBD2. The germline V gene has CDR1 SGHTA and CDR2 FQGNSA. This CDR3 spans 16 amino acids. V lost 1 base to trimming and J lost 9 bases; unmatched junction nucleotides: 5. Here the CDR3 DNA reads TGTGCCAGCAGCTTAGGTGGGACTAGCGGGAGAGGTGAGCAGTTCTTC. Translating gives CASSLGGTSGRGEQFF.

CDR3 protein: CASSPRLSGRAIRDTQYF. The DNA of the CDR3 is TGTGCCAGCAGCCCAAGACTCAGCGGGAGGGCCATCCGAGATACGCAGTATTTT. This chain joins TRBV14 and TRBJ2-3, with 10 bases matching TRBD2. The CDR3 is 18 residues long. Germline lookup yields CDR1 SGHDN and CDR2 FVKESK. Losses at the gene ends were 4 bases for V and 5 bases for J; bases not matched to a gene: 15.

CDR3 loop: CAISEQGAKDYGYTF. CDR3 DNA sequence: TGTGCCATCAGTGAACAGGGGGCCAAAGACTATGGCTACACCTTC. V and J are TRBV10-3 and TRBJ1-2, with 9 bases lining up with TRBD1. Germline CDR1 is ENHRY and CDR2 is SYGVKD. This CDR3 is 15 amino acids long. Trimming at V came to 3 bases and at J to 3 bases, leaving 5 bases not matched to a gene.

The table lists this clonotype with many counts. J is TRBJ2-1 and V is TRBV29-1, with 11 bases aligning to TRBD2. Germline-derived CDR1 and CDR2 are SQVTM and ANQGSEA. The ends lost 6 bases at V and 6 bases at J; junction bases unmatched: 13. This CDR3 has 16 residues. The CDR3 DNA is TGCAGCGTCCATAGACCCGCGACTAGCGGGGTCAATGAGCAGTTCTTC. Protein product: CSVHRPATSGVNEQFF.

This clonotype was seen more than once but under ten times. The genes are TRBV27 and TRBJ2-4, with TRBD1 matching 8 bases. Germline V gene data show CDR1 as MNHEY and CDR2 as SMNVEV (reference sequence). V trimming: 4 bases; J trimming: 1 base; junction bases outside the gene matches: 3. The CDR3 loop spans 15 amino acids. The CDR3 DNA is TGTGCCAGCAGTTGGACAGGGCTGGCCAAAAACATTCAGTACTTC. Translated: CASSWTGLAKNIQYF.